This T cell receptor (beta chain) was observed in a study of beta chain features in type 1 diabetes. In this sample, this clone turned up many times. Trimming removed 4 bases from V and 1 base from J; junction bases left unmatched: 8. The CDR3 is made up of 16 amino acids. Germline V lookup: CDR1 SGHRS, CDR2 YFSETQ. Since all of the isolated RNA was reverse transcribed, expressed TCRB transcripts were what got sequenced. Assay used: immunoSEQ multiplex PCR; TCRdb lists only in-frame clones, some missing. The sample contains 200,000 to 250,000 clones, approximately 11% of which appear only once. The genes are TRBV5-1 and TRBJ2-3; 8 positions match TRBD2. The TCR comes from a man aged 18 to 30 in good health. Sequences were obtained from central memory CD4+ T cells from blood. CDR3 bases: TGCGCCAGCAGCGTCGACCCACTAGCGGGCACAGATACGCAGTATTTT. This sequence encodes CASSVDPLAGTDTQYF. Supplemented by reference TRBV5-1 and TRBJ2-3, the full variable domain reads KAGVTQTPRYLIKTRGQQVTLSCSPISGHRSVSWYQQTPGQGLQFLFEYFSETQRNKGNFPGRFSGRQFSNSRSEMNVSTLELGDSALYLCASSVDPLAGTDTQYFGPGTRLTVL.